The 31 T cell receptor beta chains given below trace back to one sample, sequenced in a study of T cell changes during pregnancy in multiple sclerosis. Some clones are missing from TCRdb's copy, which holds only in-frame ones; the method was immunoSEQ multiplex PCR. This repertoire shows more than 65,000 clones, roughly nine tenths found once; its top ten account for 2.5%. The starting material was peripheral blood, obtained in the first trimester of pregnancy. Receptors were obtained from a female donor with multiple sclerosis, enrolled in a pregnancy study.

This clone was observed once. V usage is TRBV10-3 and J usage is TRBJ2-7, with a tentative D call TRBD1 (6 bases). Trimming took 2 bases from V and 1 from J, leaving 12 bases between them. The CDR3 contains 15 residues. From germline, CDR1 is ENHRY and CDR2 SYGVKD. This CDR3 is CAISEPQQGSYEQYF. In nucleotides, the CDR3 is TGTGCCATCAGTGAGCCCCAACAGGGATCCTACGAGCAGTACTTC.

V and J are TRBV28 and TRBJ1-5; TRBD1 aligns across 8 bases. V was pared by 10 bases and J by 1 base, with 6 bases of the junction left unmatched. Germline V gene data show CDR1 as MDHEN and CDR2 as SYDVKM. The length of the CDR3 is 14 residues. DNA for the CDR3: TGTGCCATAACCAGGGGGCGCAGCAATCAGCCCCAGCATTTT. Residues: CAITRGRSNQPQHF.

V usage is TRBV7-2 and J usage is TRBJ2-2; D perhaps matches TRBD2 (7 bases). The CDR3 is 15 residues long. V lost 5 bases, J lost 0 bases, and 10 bases lay in between. CDR1 is SGHTA, CDR2 FQGNSA, per germline. CDR3 residues: CASSPGGSNTGELFF. CDR3 bases: TGTGCCAGCAGCCCGGGGGGCTCGAACACCGGGGAGCTGTTTTTT.

V usage is TRBV18 and J usage is TRBJ2-5; TRBD2 agrees at 8 bases. This CDR3 is 15 amino acids long. Germline V gene data show CDR1 as KGHSH and CDR2 as LQKENI. V lost 5 bases and J lost 5; bases outside the gene matches: 10. The CDR3 reads CASSSFGTRGETQYF. The CDR3 nucleotides are TGTGCCAGCTCATCGTTTGGGACTAGAGGCGAGACCCAGTACTTC. Full variable domain (outside the CDR3, taken from reference TRBV18 and TRBJ2-5): NAGVMQNPRHLVRRRGQEARLRCSPMKGHSHVYWYRQLPEEGLKFMVYLQKENIIDESGMPKERFSAEFPKEGPSILRIQQVVRGDSAAYFCASSSFGTRGETQYFGPGTRLLVL.

The chain uses TRBV28 and TRBJ1-5, with a possible D match to TRBD1 (5 bases). Germline V CDR1 and CDR2: MDHEN, SYDVKM. Trimming took off 4 bases at V and 2 bases at J, with 12 bases between the two ends. CDR3 length: 15 residues. This chain's CDR3 is CASSWAGLGNQPQHF. In DNA form, the CDR3 reads TGTGCCAGCAGTTGGGCAGGGCTCGGCAATCAGCCCCAGCATTTT.

The chain carries TRBV5-4 and TRBJ2-3; TRBD1 is a possible D gene (6 bases). Germline-derived CDR1 and CDR2 are SGHNT and YYREEE (reference sequence). The CDR3 extends over 17 amino acids. Trimming pared 4 bases from V and 0 bases from J, leaving 18 bases between. In DNA, the CDR3 is TGTGCCAGCAGCCCGGTAGGGGGTGGGGGAAGCACAGATACGCAGTATTTT. Amino acid sequence: CASSPVGGGGSTDTQYF.

J is TRBJ1-4 and V is TRBV7-9; the D gene is possibly TRBD1 (5 bases). Germline loops: CDR1 SEHNR, CDR2 FQNEAQ (reference sequence). Trimming removed 2 bases at V and 13 bases at J, with 14 bases between. The CDR3 length is 13 residues. The CDR3 reads CASSLPTGGRLFF. The DNA of the CDR3 is TGTGCCAGCAGCTTACCAACGGGGGGGAGACTGTTTTTT.

The rearrangement uses TRBV5-1 and TRBJ2-1; 8 bases line up with TRBD2. This CDR3 spans 16 amino acids. J lost 1 base, V lost 2 bases, and 5 bases had no gene match. In germline, CDR1 is SGHRS, CDR2 YFSETQ. Here the CDR3 reads CASSFFTSGSYNEQFF. CDR3 in DNA: TGCGCCAGCAGCTTCTTCACTAGCGGATCCTACAATGAGCAGTTCTTC.

The genes are TRBV15 and TRBJ1-4; no reliable D call. This CDR3 contains 13 residues. CDR1 LNHNV and CDR2 YYDKDF come from the germline V gene (reference sequence). V was shortened by 11 bases and J by 5 bases, with 15 bases between the two germline ends. The DNA of the CDR3 is TGTGCCTCGAGGCGGGCAGCCAATGAAAAACTGTTTTTT. Translated, it gives CASRRAANEKLFF.

This clone came up once. The chain couples TRBV10-3 to TRBJ2-7; the D gene is possibly TRBD2 (6 bases). The length of the CDR3 is 17 residues. The V gene's germline CDR1 is ENHRY and CDR2 SYGVKD. The V end lost 7 bases, the J end lost 7 bases, and 29 bases lay between the germline ends. Here the CDR3 reads CAITKDGGADRGWEQYF. CDR3 sequence (DNA): TGTGCCATCACCAAGGACGGGGGAGCCGATCGCGGGTGGGAGCAGTACTTC.

The chain carries TRBV5-6 and TRBJ1-3; weak D call: TRBD1 (5 bases). Germline CDR1 SGHDT, CDR2 YYEEEE. CDR3 length equals 16 residues. The ends were cut back, 0 bases at V and 3 bases at J, with 13 bases in the middle. The CDR3 sequence: CASSLDDRLIGNTIYF. The CDR3 region has the DNA TGTGCCAGCAGCTTGGACGACAGACTTATTGGAAACACCATATATTTT.

The rearrangement links TRBV6-4 to TRBJ2-4; tentative D call: TRBD2 (5 bases). CDR1 MRHNA and CDR2 SNTAGT come from the germline V gene. The CDR3 loop spans 16 amino acids. The V gene lost 3 bases and the J gene lost 1 base, with 13 bases spanning the gap. CDR3 region: CASSEVFTGAKNIQYF. The CDR3 nucleotides read TGTGCCAGCAGTGAAGTATTTACGGGGGCCAAAAACATTCAGTACTTC.

CDR3 sequence reads: CASGQTGSEQYF. Written as DNA, the CDR3 is TGTGCCAGCGGGCAGACAGGATCCGAGCAGTACTTC. The V gene is TRBV27, the J gene TRBJ2-7; D is perhaps TRBD1 (6 bases). Germline loops: CDR1 MNHEY, CDR2 SMNVEV (reference sequence). Trimming left V 8 bases short and J 6 bases short, with 14 bases between. This CDR3 region has 12 residues.

The rearrangement joins TRBV28 to TRBJ1-5; unclear D gene. V lost 2 bases and J 0 bases, leaving 20 bases between the germline ends. The CDR3 is made up of 19 amino acids. The V gene's germline CDR1 is MDHEN and CDR2 SYDVKM. The CDR3 sequence: CASSLPYYGTSTSNQPQHF. CDR3 bases: TGTGCCAGCAGTTTACCATACTACGGAACAAGTACTAGCAATCAGCCCCAGCATTTT.

The CDR3 protein is CSVEAGSGRKGELFF. As DNA, the CDR3 is TGCAGCGTTGAAGCGGGTAGCGGGAGGAAAGGGGAGCTGTTTTTT. This sequence joins TRBV29-1 and TRBJ2-2, with 10 bases identical to TRBD2. This CDR3 is 15 amino acids long. Germline CDR1 reads SQVTM; CDR2 reads ANQGSEA. V trimming: 1 base; J trimming: 8 bases; junction bases outside the gene matches: 7.

The chain joins TRBV14 to TRBJ2-7; a weak D match, TRBD1 (5 bases). The CDR3 extends over 14 amino acids. Germline assignment: CDR1 SGHDN and CDR2 FVKESK. V dropped 3 bases and J dropped 0 bases, with 9 bases sitting between them. The CDR3 is CASSQTRDSYEQYF. CDR3 coding DNA: TGTGCCAGCAGCCAGACCAGGGACTCCTACGAGCAGTACTTC.

The rearrangement links TRBV6-1 to TRBJ2-2; TRBD1 matches at 8 bases. Unmatched junction bases numbered 7, after V lost 6 bases and J lost 7 bases. The CDR3 totals 14 residues. In germline, CDR1 is MNHNS, CDR2 SASEGT. This CDR3 reads CASSRTGKNGELFF. The CDR3 DNA follows: TGTGCCAGCAGCCGGACAGGGAAGAACGGGGAGCTGTTTTTT.

The chain has TRBV19 and TRBJ1-6; D not resolved. Per the germline V gene, CDR1 is LNHDA and CDR2 is SQIVND (reference sequence). V was shortened by 5 bases and J by 3 bases, with 8 bases between the two germline ends. The CDR3 has 14 amino acids. The CDR3 region is CASSADIYNSPLHF. The CDR3 bases are TGTGCCAGTAGTGCTGACATCTATAATTCACCCCTCCACTTT.

V gene TRBV11-1 combines with J gene TRBJ2-3; a weak D match, TRBD2 (5 bases). Germline V gene data show CDR1 as SGHAT and CDR2 as FQDESV (reference sequence). This CDR3 spans 15 amino acids. Trimming pared 1 base from V and 2 bases from J, leaving 10 bases between. CDR3 sequence (DNA): TGTGCCAGCAGCTTAGACTACGGGGACACAGATACGCAGTATTTT. This encodes CASSLDYGDTDTQYF.

This clone was recorded only once. The J gene is TRBJ1-1, the V gene TRBV28; 7 bases match TRBD1. This CDR3 has 15 amino acids. Germline loops: CDR1 MDHEN, CDR2 SYDVKM. With 6 bases clipped from V and 0 bases from J, the junction kept 7 bases outside the gene matches. In DNA, the CDR3 is TGTGCCAGCAGCCCTAGGACAGGTGTGAACACTGAAGCTTTCTTT. Translating it yields CASSPRTGVNTEAFF.

The V call is TRBV5-1, the J call TRBJ2-7; possible D gene TRBD1, 6 bases. CDR3 length: 16 amino acids. Germline CDR1 and CDR2: SGHRS and YFSETQ. Between the trimmed V and J ends, which lost 4 bases and 2 bases, there was a span of 19 bases. In DNA, the CDR3 is TGCGCCAGCAGCGCAGGGATGCAGGGGCGACCCTACGAGCAGTACTTC. It specifies CASSAGMQGRPYEQYF.

Only one count was recorded for this clone. V and J are TRBV7-8 and TRBJ2-1; 12 nucleotides match TRBD2. Germline V gene data show CDR1 as SGHVS and CDR2 as FQNEAQ. The length of the CDR3 is 15 residues. Losses at the gene ends were 4 bases for V and 7 bases for J; bases not matched to a gene: 5. This CDR3 reads CASSSTSGRSNEQFF. CDR3 DNA sequence: TGTGCCAGCAGCTCTACTAGCGGGAGGTCTAATGAGCAGTTCTTC.

Only a few counts were recorded for this clone. The chain links TRBV6-6 to TRBJ1-5; no clear D gene. Germline CDR1 is MNHNY and CDR2 is SVGAGI (reference sequence). CDR3 length: 16 residues. V was shortened by 4 bases and J by 0 bases, with 13 bases between the two germline ends. Written as DNA, the CDR3 is TGTGCCAGCAGTTTTGGGCAGGTGATTAGCAATCAGCCCCAGCATTTT. Protein: CASSFGQVISNQPQHF.

The J gene is TRBJ1-2, the V gene TRBV7-9, with D tentatively TRBD1 (6 bases). There are 15 residues in the CDR3. Germline loops: CDR1 SEHNR, CDR2 FQNEAQ (reference sequence). V lost 3 bases to trimming and J lost 4 bases, with 15 bases between them. The CDR3 sequence: CASSLGQGYGYGYTF. Written as DNA, the CDR3 is TGTGCCAGCAGCTTGGGGCAGGGGTATGGCTATGGCTACACCTTC.

The chain couples TRBV28 to TRBJ2-2, with 7 bases that match TRBD2. J gave up 4 bases and V 7 bases, and 9 bases lay outside the gene matches. Germline CDR1 and CDR2: MDHEN and SYDVKM. The CDR3 runs 15 residues. In DNA form, the CDR3 reads TGTGCCAGCAAACGGGGGGACCGCGGCACCGGGGAGCTGTTTTTT. This translates into CASKRGDRGTGELFF.

Ten or more counts support this clone. The chain recombines TRBV6-4 with TRBJ2-2; TRBD2 agrees at 10 bases. The length of the CDR3 is 15 residues. Looked up from germline, CDR1 is MRHNA and CDR2 is SNTAGT. J lost 0 bases, V lost 5 bases, and 0 bases had no gene match. In DNA, the CDR3 is TGTGCCAGCAGTAGCGGGGGGGCGAACACCGGGGAGCTGTTTTTT. Translated, it gives CASSSGGANTGELFF.

The chain joins TRBV19 to TRBJ2-7, with D tentatively TRBD2 (7 bases). Trimming stripped 4 bases from V and 2 bases from J, with 15 bases between. CDR1 LNHDA and CDR2 SQIVND come from the germline V gene (reference sequence). The CDR3 has 15 amino acids. The CDR3: CASSKVGGPPYEQYF. Here the CDR3 DNA reads TGTGCCAGTAGTAAGGTCGGGGGGCCCCCCTACGAGCAGTACTTC.

The chain has TRBV7-2 and TRBJ1-2; possible D gene TRBD1, 6 bases. The V and J ends lost 2 bases and 7 bases respectively, with 14 bases between them. CDR1 SGHTA and CDR2 FQGNSA come from the germline V gene. The CDR3 sequence is 14 residues long. CDR3 DNA: TGTGCCAGCAGCTTAAACAGGGCGTCCTCTGGCTACACCTTC. It codes for CASSLNRASSGYTF. The variable domain in full, completed from reference TRBV7-2 and TRBJ1-2, reads GAGVSQSPSNKVTEKGKDVELRCDPISGHTALYWYRQSLGQGLEFLIYFQGNSAPDKSGLPSDRFSAERTGGSVSTLTIQRTQQEDSAVYLCASSLNRASSGYTFGSGTRLTVV.

This rearrangement joins TRBV5-6 to TRBJ1-4; D gene ambiguous. This CDR3 spans 12 amino acids. CDR1 and CDR2 (germline): SGHDT, YYEEEE. The germline V and J ends were trimmed by 2 bases and 6 bases, with 5 bases remaining between them. CDR3 DNA: TGTGCCAGCAGCTTCGGGGATGAAAAACTGTTTTTT. Encoded protein: CASSFGDEKLFF. Variable domain in full (rest from reference TRBV5-6 and TRBJ1-4): DAGVTQSPTHLIKTRGQQVTLRCSPKSGHDTVSWYQQALGQGPQFIFQYYEEEERQRGNFPDRFSGHQFPNYSSELNVNALLLGDSALYLCASSFGDEKLFFGSGTQLSVL.

The rearrangement uses TRBV18 and TRBJ1-5; D not certain. This CDR3 contains 15 residues. The V end lost 2 bases, the J end lost 0 bases, and 8 bases lay between the germline ends. Germline CDR1 reads KGHSH; CDR2 reads LQKENI. The CDR3 sequence is CASSPGDYSNQPQHF. The DNA of the CDR3 is TGTGCCAGCTCACCAGGAGACTATAGCAATCAGCCCCAGCATTTT.

The chain recombines TRBV18 with TRBJ2-5; 7 bases are shared with TRBD1. The CDR3 totals 13 residues. The germline V gene encodes CDR1 KGHSH and CDR2 LQKENI. Trimming cost V 4 bases and J 3 bases; bases outside gene matches: 2. The CDR3 protein is CASSLQGKETQYF. CDR3 bases: TGTGCCAGCTCACTACAGGGGAAAGAGACCCAGTACTTC.